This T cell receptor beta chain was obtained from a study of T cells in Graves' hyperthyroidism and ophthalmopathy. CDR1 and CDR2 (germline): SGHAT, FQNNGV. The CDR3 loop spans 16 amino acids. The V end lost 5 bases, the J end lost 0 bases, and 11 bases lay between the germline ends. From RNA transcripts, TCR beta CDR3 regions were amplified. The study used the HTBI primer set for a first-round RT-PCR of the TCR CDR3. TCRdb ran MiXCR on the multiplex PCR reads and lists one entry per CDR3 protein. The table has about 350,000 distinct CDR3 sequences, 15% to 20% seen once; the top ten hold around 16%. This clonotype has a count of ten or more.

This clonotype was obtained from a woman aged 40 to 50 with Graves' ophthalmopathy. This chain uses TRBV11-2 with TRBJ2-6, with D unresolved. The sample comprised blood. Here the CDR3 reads CASSPSWNSGANVLTF. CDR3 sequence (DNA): TGTGCCAGCAGCCCCTCATGGAACTCTGGGGCCAACGTCCTGACTTTC. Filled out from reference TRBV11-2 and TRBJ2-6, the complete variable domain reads EAGVAQSPRYKIIEKRQSVAFWCNPISGHATLYWYQQILGQGPKLLIQFQNNGVVDDSQLPKDRFSAERLKGVDSTLKIQPAKLEDSAVYLCASSPSWNSGANVLTFGAGSRLTVL.